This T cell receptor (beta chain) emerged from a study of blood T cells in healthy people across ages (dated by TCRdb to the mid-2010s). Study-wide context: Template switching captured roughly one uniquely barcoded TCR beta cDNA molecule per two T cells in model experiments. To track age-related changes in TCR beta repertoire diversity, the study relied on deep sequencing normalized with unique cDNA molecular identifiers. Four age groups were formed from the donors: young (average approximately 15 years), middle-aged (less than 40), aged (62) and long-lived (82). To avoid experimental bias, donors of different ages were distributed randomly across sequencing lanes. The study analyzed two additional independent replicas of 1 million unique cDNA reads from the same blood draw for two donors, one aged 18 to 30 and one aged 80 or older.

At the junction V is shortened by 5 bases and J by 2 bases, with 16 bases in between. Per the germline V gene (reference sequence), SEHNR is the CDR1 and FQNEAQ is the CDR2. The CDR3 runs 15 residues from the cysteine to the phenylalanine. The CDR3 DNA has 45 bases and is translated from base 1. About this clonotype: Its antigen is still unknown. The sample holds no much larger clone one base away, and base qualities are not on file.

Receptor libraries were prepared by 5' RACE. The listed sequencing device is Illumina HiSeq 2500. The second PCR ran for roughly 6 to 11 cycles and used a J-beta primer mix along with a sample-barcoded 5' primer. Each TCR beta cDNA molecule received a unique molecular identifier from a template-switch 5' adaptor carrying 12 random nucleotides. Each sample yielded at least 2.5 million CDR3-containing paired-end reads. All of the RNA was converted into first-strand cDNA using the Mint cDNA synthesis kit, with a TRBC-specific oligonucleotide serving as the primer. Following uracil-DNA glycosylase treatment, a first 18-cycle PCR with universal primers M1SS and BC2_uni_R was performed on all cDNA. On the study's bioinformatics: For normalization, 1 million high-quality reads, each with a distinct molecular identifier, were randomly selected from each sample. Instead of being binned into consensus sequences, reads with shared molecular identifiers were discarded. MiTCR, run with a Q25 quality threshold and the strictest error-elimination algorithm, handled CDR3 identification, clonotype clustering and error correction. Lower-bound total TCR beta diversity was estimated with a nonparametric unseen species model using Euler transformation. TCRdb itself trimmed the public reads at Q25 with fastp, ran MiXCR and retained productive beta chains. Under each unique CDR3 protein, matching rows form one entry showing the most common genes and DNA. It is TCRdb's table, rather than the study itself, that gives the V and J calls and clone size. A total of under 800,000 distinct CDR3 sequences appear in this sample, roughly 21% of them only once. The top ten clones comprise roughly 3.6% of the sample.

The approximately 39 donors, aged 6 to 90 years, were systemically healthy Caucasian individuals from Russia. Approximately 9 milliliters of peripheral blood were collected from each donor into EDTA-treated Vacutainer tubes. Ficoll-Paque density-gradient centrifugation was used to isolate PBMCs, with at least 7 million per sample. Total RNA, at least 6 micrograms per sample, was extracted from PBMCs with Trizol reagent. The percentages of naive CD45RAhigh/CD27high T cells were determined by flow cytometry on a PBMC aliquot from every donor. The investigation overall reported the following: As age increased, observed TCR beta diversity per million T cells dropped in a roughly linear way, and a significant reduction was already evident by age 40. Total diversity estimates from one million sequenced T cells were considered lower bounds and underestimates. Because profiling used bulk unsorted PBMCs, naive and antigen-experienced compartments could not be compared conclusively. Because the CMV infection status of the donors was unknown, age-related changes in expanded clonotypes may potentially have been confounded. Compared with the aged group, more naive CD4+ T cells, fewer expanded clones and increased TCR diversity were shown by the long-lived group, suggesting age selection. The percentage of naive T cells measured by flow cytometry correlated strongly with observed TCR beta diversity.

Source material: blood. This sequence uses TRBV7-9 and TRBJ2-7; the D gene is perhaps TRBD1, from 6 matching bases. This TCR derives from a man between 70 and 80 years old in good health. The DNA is TGTGCCAGCAGCCTTATTAGGGACACCGCCTACGAGCAGTACTTC. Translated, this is CASSLIRDTAYEQYF.